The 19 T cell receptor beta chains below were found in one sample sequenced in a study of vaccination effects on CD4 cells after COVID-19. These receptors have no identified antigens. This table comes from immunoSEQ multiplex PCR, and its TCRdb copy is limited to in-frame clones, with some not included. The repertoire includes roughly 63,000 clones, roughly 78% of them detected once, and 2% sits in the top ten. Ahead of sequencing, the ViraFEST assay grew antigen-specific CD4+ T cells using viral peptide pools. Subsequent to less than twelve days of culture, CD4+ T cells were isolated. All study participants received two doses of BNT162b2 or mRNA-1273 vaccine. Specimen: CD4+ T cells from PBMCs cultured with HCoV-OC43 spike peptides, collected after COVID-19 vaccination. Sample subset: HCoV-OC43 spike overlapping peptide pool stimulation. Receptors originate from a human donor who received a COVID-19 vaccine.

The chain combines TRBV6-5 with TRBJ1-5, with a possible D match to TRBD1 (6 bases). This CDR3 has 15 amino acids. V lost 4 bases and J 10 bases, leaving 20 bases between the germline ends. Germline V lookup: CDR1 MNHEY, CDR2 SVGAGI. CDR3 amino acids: CASSSLPGTQQPQHF. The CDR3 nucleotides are TGTGCCAGCAGTTCCCTCCCGGGGACACAACAACCCCAGCATTTT.

This CDR3 is CASSPTGTGYEKLFF. CDR3 in DNA: TGTGCCAGCAGCCCAACCGGGACAGGGTATGAAAAACTGTTTTTT. The V and J genes are TRBV9 and TRBJ1-4; 9 positions match TRBD1. The germline V gene encodes CDR1 SGDLS and CDR2 YYNGEE. The V and J ends lost 4 bases and 6 bases, in that order; junction bases with no gene match: 7. The length of the CDR3 is 15 residues.

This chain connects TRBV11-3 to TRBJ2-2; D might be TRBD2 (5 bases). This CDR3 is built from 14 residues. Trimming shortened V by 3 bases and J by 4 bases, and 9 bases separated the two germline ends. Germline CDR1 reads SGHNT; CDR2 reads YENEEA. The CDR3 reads CASSFTGSTGELFF. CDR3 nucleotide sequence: TGTGCCAGCAGCTTTACGGGGAGCACCGGGGAGCTGTTTTTT.

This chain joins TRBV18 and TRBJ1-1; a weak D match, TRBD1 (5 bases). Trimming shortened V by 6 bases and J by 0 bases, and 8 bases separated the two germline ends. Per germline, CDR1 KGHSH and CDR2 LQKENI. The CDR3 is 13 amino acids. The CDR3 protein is CASSDTMNTEAFF. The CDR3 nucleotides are TGTGCCAGCTCGGACACCATGAACACTGAAGCTTTCTTT.

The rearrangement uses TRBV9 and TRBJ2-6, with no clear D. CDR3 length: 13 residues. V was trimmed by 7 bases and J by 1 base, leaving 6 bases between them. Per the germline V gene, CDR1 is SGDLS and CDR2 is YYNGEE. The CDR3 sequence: CASRSSGANVLTF. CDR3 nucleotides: TGTGCCAGCCGGTCGTCTGGGGCCAACGTCCTGACTTTC.

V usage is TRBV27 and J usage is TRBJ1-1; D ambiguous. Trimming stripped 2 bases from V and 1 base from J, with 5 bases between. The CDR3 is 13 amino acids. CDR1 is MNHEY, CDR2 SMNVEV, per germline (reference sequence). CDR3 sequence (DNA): TGTGCCAGCAGTTTAGGCCCGAACACTGAAGCTTTCTTT. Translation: CASSLGPNTEAFF.

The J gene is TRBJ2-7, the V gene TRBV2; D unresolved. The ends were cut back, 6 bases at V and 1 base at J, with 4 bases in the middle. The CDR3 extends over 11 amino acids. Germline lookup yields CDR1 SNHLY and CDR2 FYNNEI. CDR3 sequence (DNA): TGTGCCAGCAGGACTTCCTACGAGCAGTACGTC. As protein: CASRTSYEQYV.

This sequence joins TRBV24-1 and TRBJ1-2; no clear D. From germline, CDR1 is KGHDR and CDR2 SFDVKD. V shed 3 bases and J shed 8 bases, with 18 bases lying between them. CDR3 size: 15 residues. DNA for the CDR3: TGTGCCACCAGTGATATGGGCAGCGGGTCTGAGGGCTACACCTTC. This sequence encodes CATSDMGSGSEGYTF.

CDR3 nucleotide sequence: TGTGCCAGCACCTCGACATTTGGTGGCTACACCTTC. Translating gives CASTSTFGGYTF. The V call is TRBV6-5, the J call TRBJ1-2; no definite D call. The CDR3 covers 12 residues. Germline CDR1 reads MNHEY; CDR2 reads SVGAGI. V shed 7 bases and J shed 7 bases, with 13 bases lying between them.

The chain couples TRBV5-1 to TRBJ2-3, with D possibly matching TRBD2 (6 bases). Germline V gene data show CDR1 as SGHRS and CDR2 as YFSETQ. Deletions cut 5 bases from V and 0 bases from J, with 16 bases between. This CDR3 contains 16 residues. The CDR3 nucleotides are TGCGCCAGCAGTGGGAGGAGAGATACTAGCACAGATACGCAGTATTTT. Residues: CASSGRRDTSTDTQYF.

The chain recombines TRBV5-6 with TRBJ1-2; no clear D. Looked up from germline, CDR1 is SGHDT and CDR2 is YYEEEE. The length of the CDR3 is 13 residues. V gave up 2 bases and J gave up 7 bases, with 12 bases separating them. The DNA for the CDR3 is TGTGCCAGCAGCTTAGAAGGGTTCGGTGGCTACACCTTC. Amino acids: CASSLEGFGGYTF.

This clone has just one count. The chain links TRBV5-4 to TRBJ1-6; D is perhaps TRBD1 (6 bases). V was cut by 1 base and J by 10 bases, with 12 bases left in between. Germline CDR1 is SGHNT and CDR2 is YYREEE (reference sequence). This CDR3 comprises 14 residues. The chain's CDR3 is CASSLQQGDSPLHF. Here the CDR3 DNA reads TGTGCCAGCAGCTTGCAACAGGGCGACTCACCCCTCCACTTT.

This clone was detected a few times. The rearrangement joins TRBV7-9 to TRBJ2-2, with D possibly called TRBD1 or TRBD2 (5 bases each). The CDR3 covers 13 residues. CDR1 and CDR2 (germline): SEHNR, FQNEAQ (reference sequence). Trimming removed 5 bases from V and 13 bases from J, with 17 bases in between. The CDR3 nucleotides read TGTGCCAGCAGCCCAACGGGGCCCGGTGGGCTGTTTTTT. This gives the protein CASSPTGPGGLFF. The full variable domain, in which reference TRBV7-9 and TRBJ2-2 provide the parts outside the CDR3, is DTGVSQNPRHKITKRGQNVTFRCDPISEHNRLYWYRQTLGQGPEFLTYFQNEAQLEKSRLLSDRFSAERPKGSFSTLEIQRTEQGDSAMYLCASSPTGPGGLFFGEGSRLTVL.

The chain's CDR3 is CASSFLGAGANVLTF. The CDR3 DNA reads as TGTGCCAGCAGTTTCCTCGGTGCCGGGGCCAACGTCCTGACTTTC. The rearrangement links TRBV27 to TRBJ2-6; no clear D. The germline gives CDR1 MNHEY, CDR2 SMNVEV (reference sequence). Trimming shortened V by 3 bases and J by 4 bases, and 10 bases separated the two germline ends. This CDR3 contains 15 residues.

CDR3 in DNA: TGTGCCAGCCGGGACGGGTCCGGGATGAACACTGAAGCTTTCTTT. The encoded protein is CASRDGSGMNTEAFF. The chain carries TRBV19 and TRBJ1-1, with a possible D match to TRBD1 (5 bases). There are 15 residues in the CDR3. V lost 9 bases and J lost 0, with 17 bases in between. Germline V gene data show CDR1 as LNHDA and CDR2 as SQIVND (reference sequence).

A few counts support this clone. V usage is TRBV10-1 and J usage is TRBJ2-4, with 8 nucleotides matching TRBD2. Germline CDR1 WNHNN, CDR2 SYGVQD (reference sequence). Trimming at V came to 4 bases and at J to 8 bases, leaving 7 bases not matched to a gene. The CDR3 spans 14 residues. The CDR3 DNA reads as TGCGCCAGCAGTGGGAAGGCAGCGGGAGACATTCAGTACTTC. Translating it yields CASSGKAAGDIQYF.

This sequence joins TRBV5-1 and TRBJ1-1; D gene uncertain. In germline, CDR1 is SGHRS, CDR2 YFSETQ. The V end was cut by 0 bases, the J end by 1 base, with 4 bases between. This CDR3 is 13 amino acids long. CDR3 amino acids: CASSLAPNTEAFF. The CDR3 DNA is TGCGCCAGCAGCTTGGCGCCGAACACTGAAGCTTTCTTT.

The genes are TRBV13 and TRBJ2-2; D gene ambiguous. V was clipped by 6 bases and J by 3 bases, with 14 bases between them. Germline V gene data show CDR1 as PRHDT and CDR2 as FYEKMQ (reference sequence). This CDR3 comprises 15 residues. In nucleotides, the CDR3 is TGTGCCAGCAGTTCCCGGGCACGGGACACCGGGGAGCTGTTTTTT. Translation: CASSSRARDTGELFF.

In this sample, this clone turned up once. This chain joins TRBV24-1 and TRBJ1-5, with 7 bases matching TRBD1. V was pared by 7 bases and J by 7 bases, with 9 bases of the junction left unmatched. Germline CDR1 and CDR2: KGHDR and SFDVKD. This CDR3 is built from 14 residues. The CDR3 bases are TGTGCCACCAGCTCCCCGACAGGGAACCAGCCCCAGCATTTT. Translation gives CATSSPTGNQPQHF.